This T cell receptor (beta chain) was sequenced for a study of blood T cell repertoires in COVID-19. Study-level background: Italy, Spain and the United States were the sources of the convalescent and acute COVID-19 samples. T cells, B-cell-depleted T cells, or PBMCs provided the cDNA or gDNA that served as material.

The junction had 7 bases not matched to a gene; V was cut back by 3 bases and J by 5 bases. This CDR3 contains 17 residues. Germline V gene data show CDR1 as SGDLS and CDR2 as YYNGEE. Per the authors' pipeline: Amplifying reference gene primers gave estimates of nucleated cell counts. The protocol was immunoSEQ multiplex PCR, while the TCRdb copy is restricted to in-frame clones and leaves out a portion. V and J calls plus clone size are reproduced from that table; the DNA served to infer D and trimming. The profile shows roughly 13,000 clones, less than 90% of them singletons. This chain connects TRBV9 to TRBJ2-5, with 16 bases aligning to TRBD2. The sample was peripheral blood. The TCR was taken from a man aged 40-49 years with active or convalescent COVID-19. The CDR3 is CASSEYGTSGGEETQYF. DNA of the CDR3: TGTGCCAGCAGCGAGTACGGGACTAGCGGGGGGGAGGAGACCCAGTACTTC.